Shown below are 3 T cell receptor beta chains from a single sample sequenced in a study of radiation and T cells in renal cell carcinoma. Time point reported: blood 2 weeks post-SBRT. As to treatment: 15 Gy SBRT to primary tumor, nephrectomy 4 weeks later. Some clones are missing from TCRdb's copy, which holds only in-frame ones; the method was immunoSEQ multiplex PCR. Of 25,000 to 30,000 clones in the sample, more than 65% were seen once. This material consisted of blood, taken from a patient whose treatment included radiotherapy and nephrectomy. These receptors were obtained from a man aged 55-75 years with renal cell carcinoma.

This clone has a handful of counts. The rearrangement links TRBV11-2 to TRBJ2-1; D gene unclear. The CDR3 runs to 13 residues. V was shortened by 0 bases and J by 10 bases, with 10 bases between the two germline ends. Germline assignment: CDR1 SGHAT and CDR2 FQNNGV. CDR3 sequence reads: CASSLERSGEQFF. The CDR3 nucleotides are TGTGCCAGCAGCTTAGAACGTAGTGGGGAGCAGTTCTTC.

The V gene is TRBV10-1, the J gene TRBJ2-1, with 15 bases aligning to TRBD2. Germline CDR1 and CDR2: WNHNN and SYGVQD (reference sequence). J lost 6 bases, V lost 6 bases, and 6 bases had no gene match. The CDR3 is 16 residues long. CDR3 sequence (DNA): TGCGCCAGCAGGCGGACTAGCGGGAGGGCCGGCAATGAGCAGTTCTTC. Protein: CASRRTSGRAGNEQFF.

The rearrangement joins TRBV5-1 to TRBJ2-7; no clear D. The V end lost 0 bases, the J end lost 6 bases, and 7 bases lay between the germline ends. Germline V gene sequence: CDR1 SGHRS, CDR2 YFSETQ. The CDR3 runs to 12 residues. CDR3 residues: CASSLGVGEQYF. The CDR3 nucleotides are TGCGCCAGCAGCTTGGGGGTCGGCGAGCAGTACTTC.